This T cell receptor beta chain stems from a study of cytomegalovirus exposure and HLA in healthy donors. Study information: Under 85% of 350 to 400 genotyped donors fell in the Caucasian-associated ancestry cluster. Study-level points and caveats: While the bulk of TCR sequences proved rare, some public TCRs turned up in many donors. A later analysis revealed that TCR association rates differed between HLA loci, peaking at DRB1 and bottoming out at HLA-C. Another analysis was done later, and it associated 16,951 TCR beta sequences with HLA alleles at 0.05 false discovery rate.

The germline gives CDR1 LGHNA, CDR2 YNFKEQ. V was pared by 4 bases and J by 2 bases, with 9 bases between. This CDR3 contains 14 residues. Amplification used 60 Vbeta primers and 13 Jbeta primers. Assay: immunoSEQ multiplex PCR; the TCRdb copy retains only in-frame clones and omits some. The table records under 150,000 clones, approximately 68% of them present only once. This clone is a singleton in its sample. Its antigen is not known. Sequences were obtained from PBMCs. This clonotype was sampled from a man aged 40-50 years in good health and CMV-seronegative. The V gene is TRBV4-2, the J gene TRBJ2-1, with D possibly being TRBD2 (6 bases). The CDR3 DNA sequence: TGTGCCAGCAGCCTCACGGGGGCCTACAATGAGCAGTTCTTC. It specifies CASSLTGAYNEQFF.